The 29 T cell receptor beta chains in this list originate from one sample, sequenced in a study of regulatory T cells in long-lasting Graves disease. Libraries of TCR beta came from iRepertoire HTBI primers plus Arm-PCR of CDR3 regions. TCRdb independently ran MiXCR on the multiplex PCR reads; one entry per CDR3 protein. This table holds a few hundred thousand distinct CDR3 sequences, 23% found once. Documented time point: persistent/refractory GD, antithyroid drugs over 5 years with positive TRAb. Extracted PBMC RNA gave rise to the TCR library. Specimen: peripheral blood mononuclear cells (PBMCs), collected when the disease was refractory, from a patient treated with antithyroid drugs. The receptors here all came from a female donor with Graves disease.

CDR3 loop: CASSRVEGSNTEAFF. The CDR3 DNA is TGCGCCAGCAGCAGGGTCGAGGGATCGAACACTGAAGCTTTCTTT. The chain recombines TRBV5-1 with TRBJ1-1; unclear D gene. There are 15 residues in the CDR3. Germline V gene sequence: CDR1 SGHRS, CDR2 YFSETQ. V dropped 4 bases and J dropped 1 base, with 14 bases sitting between them.

The chain carries TRBV4-1 and TRBJ2-2; weak D call: TRBD2 (6 bases). With 0 bases removed from V and 6 bases from J, the gap between germline ends came to 20 bases. Per the germline V gene, CDR1 is MGHRA and CDR2 is YSYEKL. The CDR3 length is 18 residues. The CDR3, as DNA: TGCGCCAGCAGCCAAGATATCGCCGGGAGTTTGACTGCCGGGGAGCTGTTTTTT. Protein sequence: CASSQDIAGSLTAGELFF.

This clonotype was observed a few times. This rearrangement joins TRBV30 to TRBJ2-7, with 12 bases lining up with TRBD2. This CDR3 has 15 amino acids. The germline gives CDR1 GTSNPN, CDR2 SVGIG (reference sequence). Trimming removed 2 bases from V and 4 bases from J; junction bases left unmatched: 6. Written as DNA, the CDR3 is TGTGCCTGGAGTAGGGTCGGACTAGCGGGATACGAGCAGTACTTC. Encoded protein: CAWSRVGLAGYEQYF. Based on the CDR3 plus reference TRBV30 and TRBJ2-7, the full variable domain is SQTIHQWPATLVQPVGSPLSLECTVEGTSNPNLYWYRQAAGRGLQLLFYSVGIGQISSEVPQNLSASRPQDRQFILSSKKLLLSDSGFYLCAWSRVGLAGYEQYFGPGTRLTVT.

This clonotype was counted many times. The chain has TRBV30 and TRBJ2-7, with D possibly matching TRBD1 (6 bases). CDR1 GTSNPN and CDR2 SVGIG come from the germline V gene (reference sequence). The CDR3 runs 14 residues. The ends were cut back, 5 bases at V and 2 bases at J, with 16 bases in the middle. CDR3 bases: TGTGCCTGGGAACGACAGGCCGGGACCTACGAGCAGTACTTC. Amino acid sequence: CAWERQAGTYEQYF.

The sample holds many counts of this clonotype. The chain carries TRBV12-3 or TRBV12-4 and TRBJ2-5; 9 nucleotides match TRBD2. CDR3 length: 15 residues. Trimming at V came to 5 bases and at J to 4 bases, leaving 8 bases not matched to a gene. CDR3 in amino acids: CASSPLAGGPETQYF. Here the CDR3 DNA reads TGTGCCAGCAGTCCCCTCGCGGGGGGGCCAGAGACCCAGTACTTC.

This chain joins TRBV7-9 and TRBJ2-7; tentatively, D is TRBD1 (6 bases). V lost 6 bases, J lost 0 bases, and 18 bases lay in between. Germline V gene lookup returns CDR1 SEHNR and CDR2 FQNEAQ (reference sequence). CDR3 length: 16 amino acids. The CDR3: CASSENWDTSSYEQYF. CDR3 sequence (DNA): TGTGCCAGCAGTGAAAACTGGGACACGTCCTCCTACGAGCAGTACTTC.

This chain links TRBV19 with TRBJ2-7, with D possibly called TRBD1 or TRBD2 (5 bases each). The germline V gene encodes CDR1 LNHDA and CDR2 SQIVND (reference sequence). This CDR3 spans 13 amino acids. V gave up 6 bases and J gave up 6 bases, with 15 bases separating them. CDR3 sequence (DNA): TGTGCCAGTAGCGTCGGGGCTCTACGCGAGCAGTACTTC. Protein sequence: CASSVGALREQYF. Complete variable domain (other parts from reference TRBV19 and TRBJ2-7): DGGITQSPKYLFRKEGQNVTLSCEQNLNHDAMYWYRQDPGQGLRLIYYSQIVNDFQKGDIAEGYSVSREKKESFPLTVTSAQKNPTAFYLCASSVGALREQYFGPGTRLTVT.

This clonotype was counted ten times or more. The V call is TRBV27, the J call TRBJ2-7; TRBD1 matches 7 bases. The germline gives CDR1 MNHEY, CDR2 SMNVEV (reference sequence). The J segment lost 3 bases and the V segment lost 3 bases, leaving 8 bases of the junction unmatched. This CDR3 comprises 15 residues. CDR3 in amino acids: CASSLDWDRRYEQYF. The CDR3 nucleotides are TGTGCCAGCAGTTTGGATTGGGACAGACGCTACGAGCAGTACTTC.

Only a few counts were recorded for this clonotype. This rearrangement joins TRBV7-8 to TRBJ2-1; D is ambiguous. Trimming cost V 0 bases and J 0 bases, with 15 bases left between them. Germline CDR1 reads SGHVS; CDR2 reads FQNEAQ. This CDR3 is built from 18 residues. CDR3 DNA: TGTGCCAGCAGCTTAGCCTGGCTACCCGGCGGCTCCTACAATGAGCAGTTCTTC. This sequence encodes CASSLAWLPGGSYNEQFF.

This clonotype showed up just a few times. The rearrangement links TRBV18 to TRBJ1-2; TRBD1 agrees at 12 bases. CDR3 length: 14 amino acids. Germline CDR1 and CDR2: KGHSH and LQKENI. The V and J ends lost 2 bases and 10 bases, in that order; junction bases with no gene match: 5. As DNA, the CDR3 is TGTGCCAGCTCACCATCGGGACAGGGGGCAGACTACACCTTC. Translation: CASSPSGQGADYTF.

The chain joins TRBV20-1 to TRBJ2-7, with D uncertain. The germline gives CDR1 DFQATT, CDR2 SNEGSKA (reference sequence). Between the trimmed V and J ends, which lost 5 bases and 2 bases, there was a span of 16 bases. The CDR3 spans 14 residues. The CDR3 loop reads CSAPQYDGPYEQYF. The CDR3 DNA reads as TGCAGTGCTCCCCAATACGACGGACCCTACGAGCAGTACTTC.

This clonotype was seen many times. The CDR3 coding sequence is TGTGCCAGCAGTACCCTCTACGAGGGGGGGGGCCGGGGCAATCAGCCCCAGCATTTT. This gives the protein CASSTLYEGGGRGNQPQHF. The rearrangement joins TRBV28 to TRBJ1-5; tentatively, D is TRBD1 (6 bases). The germline V gene has CDR1 MDHEN and CDR2 SYDVKM. Trimming pared 5 bases from V and 2 bases from J, leaving 25 bases between. The CDR3 runs 19 residues.

This chain connects TRBV19 to TRBJ2-1; the match to TRBD2 covers 10 bases. After removal of 5 bases from V and 6 bases from J, the junction contained 10 bases not matched to a gene. Germline V gene lookup returns CDR1 LNHDA and CDR2 SQIVND (reference sequence). The CDR3 extends over 16 amino acids. The CDR3 loop reads CASSGVAGGFTNEQFF. CDR3 sequence (DNA): TGTGCCAGTAGTGGTGTAGCGGGAGGTTTTACCAATGAGCAGTTCTTC.

For this clonotype: Its ends do not fully match the called genes, so a read error is possible. V is TRBV7-9 and J is TRBJ2-7, with 8 bases identical to TRBD2. Germline assignment: CDR1 SEHNR and CDR2 FQNEAQ (reference sequence). There are 16 residues in the CDR3. The DNA for the CDR3 is TGTGCCAGCAGCTTAATCGGGAGGGGGAACTCCTATGAGCAGTACTTC. Translated, it gives CASSLIGRGNSYEQYF.

Here the CDR3 reads CASSSGQGPQETQYF. Written as DNA, the CDR3 is TGTGCCAGCAGTTCGGGACAGGGGCCCCAAGAGACCCAGTACTTC. The chain employs TRBV6-9 and TRBJ2-5, with 10 bases that match TRBD1. This CDR3 spans 15 amino acids. V shed 4 bases and J 1 base; nucleotides not matched to a gene: 3. Germline V CDR1 and CDR2: MNHGY, SVAAGI.

The chain uses TRBV10-3 and TRBJ2-7; TRBD2 matches at 9 bases. Germline V gene data show CDR1 as ENHRY and CDR2 as SYGVKD. Germline trimming cut 1 base from V and 6 bases from J; bases unmatched to any gene: 10. This CDR3 is 16 amino acids long. Written as DNA, the CDR3 is TGTGCCATCAGTGAGTTTAAGCGGGAGGTTTTGACCGAGCAGTACTTC. This encodes CAISEFKREVLTEQYF.

This clonotype was seen more than once but under ten times. This chain uses TRBV18 with TRBJ2-7; tentatively, D is TRBD2 (5 bases). The length of the CDR3 is 13 residues. The V gene's germline CDR1 is KGHSH and CDR2 LQKENI. Deletions cut 3 bases from V and 7 bases from J, with 13 bases between. The CDR3 reads CASSPTPTGEQYF. CDR3 in DNA: TGTGCCAGCTCACCCACACCGACGGGGGAGCAGTACTTC.

This clonotype was counted between two and nine times. The chain links TRBV7-2 to TRBJ1-3, with D perhaps TRBD1 (5 bases). Trimming removed 3 bases from V and 3 bases from J, with 9 bases in between. The CDR3 covers 14 residues. CDR1 and CDR2 (germline): SGHTA, FQGNSA. The CDR3: CASSFVQDGNTIYF. In DNA form, the CDR3 reads TGTGCCAGCAGCTTCGTACAGGATGGAAACACCATATATTTT. Filled out from reference TRBV7-2 and TRBJ1-3, the complete variable domain reads GAGVSQSPSNKVTEKGKDVELRCDPISGHTALYWYRQSLGQGLEFLIYFQGNSAPDKSGLPSDRFSAERTGGSVSTLTIQRTQQEDSAVYLCASSFVQDGNTIYFGEGSWLTVV.

This clonotype was seen a handful of times. The J gene is TRBJ2-5, the V gene TRBV12-3 or TRBV12-4, with 15 bases identical to TRBD2. The CDR3 contains 16 residues. V lost 5 bases and J lost 7; bases outside the gene matches: 8. CDR3 nucleotides: TGTGCCAGCAGTAAGGGACTAGCGGGAGGCGAGGGGACCCAGTACTTC. Protein: CASSKGLAGGEGTQYF.

The sample holds a few counts of this clonotype. The chain has TRBV7-9 and TRBJ1-1, with D hard to call. Germline V CDR1 and CDR2: SEHNR, FQNEAQ (reference sequence). V shed 5 bases and J shed 4 bases, with 8 bases lying between them. There are 12 residues in the CDR3. The CDR3 sequence: CASSPASTEAFF. DNA of the CDR3: TGTGCCAGCAGCCCCGCGAGCACTGAAGCTTTCTTT.

This clonotype turned up a few times. The chain employs TRBV11-3 and TRBJ2-2; D could derive from TRBD1 or TRBD2 (5 bases each). The V and J ends lost 7 bases and 4 bases respectively, with 19 bases between them. CDR1 and CDR2 (germline): SGHNT, YENEEA. CDR3 length: 16 residues. The CDR3 protein is CASTHRSGAFTGELFF. The CDR3 DNA follows: TGTGCCAGCACCCATCGCTCCGGGGCCTTCACCGGGGAGCTGTTTTTT.

The table lists this clonotype with many counts. This chain connects TRBV2 to TRBJ2-6; no reliable D call. The CDR3 length is 13 residues. V lost 3 bases and J 4 bases, leaving 4 bases between the germline ends. Germline loops: CDR1 SNHLY, CDR2 FYNNEI. CDR3 region: CASSESGANVLTF. The CDR3 bases are TGTGCCAGCAGTGAGTCCGGGGCCAACGTCCTGACTTTC. The full variable domain, in which reference TRBV2 and TRBJ2-6 provide the parts outside the CDR3, is EPEVTQTPSHQVTQMGQEVILRCVPISNHLYFYWYRQILGQKVEFLVSFYNNEISEKSEIFDDQFSVERPDGSNFTLKIRSTKLEDSAMYFCASSESGANVLTFGAGSRLTVL.

This clonotype was observed many times. This chain joins TRBV2 and TRBJ1-4, with TRBD1 matching over 8 bases. V was clipped by 8 bases and J by 4 bases; unmatched bases: 6. The CDR3 runs 14 residues. Germline lookup yields CDR1 SNHLY and CDR2 FYNNEI. CDR3 residues: CASVRGQVNEKLFF. The CDR3 DNA follows: TGTGCCAGCGTCCGGGGACAGGTTAATGAAAAACTGTTTTTT.

This clonotype was seen repeatedly, ten times or more. This chain uses TRBV11-2 with TRBJ2-7, with 16 bases that match TRBD2. This CDR3 region has 18 residues. The V segment lost 4 bases and the J segment 4 bases; nucleotides outside the gene matches: 10. Germline V gives CDR1 SGHAT, CDR2 FQNNGV. CDR3 in DNA: TGTGCCAGCAGCTCGGGACTAGCGGGAGGGTTCACCTTTTACGAGCAGTACTTC. It specifies CASSSGLAGGFTFYEQYF.

This clonotype was observed many times. The chain is built from TRBV2 and TRBJ2-2, with D hard to call. Germline V CDR1 and CDR2: SNHLY, FYNNEI. V lost 4 bases to trimming and J lost 6 bases, with 12 bases between them. The CDR3 contains 14 residues. The CDR3 DNA is TGTGCCAGCAGTGCCCAGGCTTCGGCCGGGGAGCTGTTTTTT. It is translated as CASSAQASAGELFF. The full variable domain, its missing parts supplied by reference TRBV2 and TRBJ2-2, is EPEVTQTPSHQVTQMGQEVILRCVPISNHLYFYWYRQILGQKVEFLVSFYNNEISEKSEIFDDQFSVERPDGSNFTLKIRSTKLEDSAMYFCASSAQASAGELFFGEGSRLTVL.

This clonotype was detected a few times. A much bigger clone sits one base away, suggesting this may be a read error. The gene calls are TRBV12-3 or TRBV12-4 and TRBJ1-1; no clear D. CDR3 length: 14 residues. The V end was cut by 7 bases, the J end by 4 bases, with 16 bases between. In DNA, the CDR3 is TGTGCCAGCAAACAAGGCTTTTTCTCCACTGAAGCTTTCTTT. Its protein product is CASKQGFFSTEAFF.

There are many counts of this clonotype. The chain has TRBV2 and TRBJ2-2; 11 bases match TRBD2. The germline CDR1 and CDR2 sequences are SNHLY and FYNNEI. The CDR3 contains 15 residues. V gave up 8 bases and J gave up 1 base; unmatched junction bases: 3. The CDR3 here is CASGLAGGNTGELFF. Here the CDR3 DNA reads TGTGCCAGCGGCCTAGCGGGAGGGAACACCGGGGAGCTGTTTTTT. Filled out from reference TRBV2 and TRBJ2-2, the complete variable domain reads EPEVTQTPSHQVTQMGQEVILRCVPISNHLYFYWYRQILGQKVEFLVSFYNNEISEKSEIFDDQFSVERPDGSNFTLKIRSTKLEDSAMYFCASGLAGGNTGELFFGEGSRLTVL.

The table lists this clonotype with a count of one. The chain joins TRBV11-2 to TRBJ2-6; D gene ambiguous. The CDR3 runs 18 residues. Germline-derived CDR1 and CDR2 are SGHAT and FQNNGV. The V gene lost 3 bases and the J gene lost 0 bases, with 15 bases spanning the gap. The CDR3 spells CASSLIMTGNSGANVLTF. DNA for the CDR3: TGTGCCAGCAGCTTGATTATGACGGGTAACTCTGGGGCCAACGTCCTGACTTTC.

This clonotype was recorded a few times. V is TRBV11-2 and J is TRBJ2-5; TRBD2 matches at 9 bases. Germline V lookup: CDR1 SGHAT, CDR2 FQNNGV. Trimming at V came to 0 bases and at J to 4 bases, leaving 3 bases not matched to a gene. This CDR3 comprises 15 residues. The CDR3 sequence is CASSLDVAGVETQYF. In DNA, the CDR3 is TGTGCCAGCAGCTTAGATGTAGCGGGGGTAGAGACCCAGTACTTC. The full variable domain, rest sourced from reference TRBV11-2 and TRBJ2-5, is EAGVAQSPRYKIIEKRQSVAFWCNPISGHATLYWYQQILGQGPKLLIQFQNNGVVDDSQLPKDRFSAERLKGVDSTLKIQPAKLEDSAVYLCASSLDVAGVETQYFGPGTRLLVL.